This TCR beta chain was identified in a study of cytomegalovirus exposure and HLA in healthy donors. The sample holds one count of this clone. Its antigen is not identified. Trimming took off 1 base at V and 0 bases at J, with 15 bases between the two ends. Germline-derived CDR1 and CDR2 are MGHDK and SYGVNS. This CDR3 contains 17 residues. Researchers ran the PCR with 60 Vbeta and 13 Jbeta primers. Original processing notes: Later reanalysis found 60 million to 90 million unique TCR beta chains, around 10 million of them shared. Using immunoSEQ multiplex PCR, the repertoire was profiled, and TCRdb retains in-frame clones only, with some absent. The V and J calls and clone size are taken from that table; D and trimming were inferred from the DNA. Here the sample spans roughly 99,000 clones, about 74% being singletons. The study, taken as a whole, reports: The study listed under 200 cytomegalovirus-associated TCR beta chains. Accurate HLA-A and HLA-B prediction from TCR beta sequences was reported for most subjects. It is likely that the observed cluster of highly shared sequence variants was a sequencing artifact.

Sequencing input: PBMCs. This chain links TRBV25-1 with TRBJ1-2; D uncertain. The sequence was collected from a woman in her forties in good health and CMV-seropositive. The CDR3 region is CASSESGSPLANYGYTF. As DNA, the CDR3 is TGTGCCAGCAGTGAATCAGGCAGCCCCCTGGCTAACTATGGCTACACCTTC.